Here is one TCR beta chain with its context. Measured with immunoSEQ multiplex PCR; TCRdb has only the in-frame clones, and not every one. Of fewer than 90,000 clones in the sample, about 93% were seen once. This record belongs to a study of T cell changes during pregnancy in multiple sclerosis. The CDR3 loop spans 14 amino acids. CDR1 is SGHRS, CDR2 YFSETQ, per germline. J gave up 4 bases and V 0 bases, and 3 bases lay outside the gene matches. The sequence was obtained from a female donor in good health, enrolled as a control in a pregnancy study. Sequenced material: peripheral blood, taken in the third trimester of pregnancy. The J gene is TRBJ1-2, the V gene TRBV5-1, with 7 bases identical to TRBD1. CDR3 protein: CASSLGQGSYGYTF. The CDR3 DNA sequence: TGCGCCAGCAGCTTGGGACAGGGAAGCTATGGCTACACCTTC.